This TCR beta chain emerged from a study of cytomegalovirus exposure and HLA in healthy donors. This clone appeared a few times. The antigen is unknown. A multiplex PCR was run with 60 Vbeta primers and 13 Jbeta primers. Repertoires were generated with immunoSEQ multiplex PCR, while TCRdb's copy carries only in-frame clones and drops some. The sample has roughly 200,000 clones; about 86% are singletons. Trimming stripped 2 bases from V and 4 bases from J, with 9 bases between. The CDR3 covers 13 residues. Germline V gives CDR1 SNHLY, CDR2 FYNNEI. Points from the study as a whole: What was likely a sequencing artifact was a cluster of highly shared sequence variants. There were 150 to 200 TCR beta chains listed as cytomegalovirus-associated. Most sequenced TCRs were rare (though some public TCRs occurred in many donors).

While unrecorded immune exposures were likely, the donors were nominally healthy when sampled. The chain couples TRBV2 to TRBJ2-7; D might be TRBD1 (6 bases). This sequence originates from a man aged 40-50 years in good health and CMV-seropositive. The sequenced sample was PBMCs. The CDR3: CASSEIQGYEQYF. The CDR3 bases are TGTGCCAGCAGTGAAATTCAGGGGTACGAGCAGTACTTC.